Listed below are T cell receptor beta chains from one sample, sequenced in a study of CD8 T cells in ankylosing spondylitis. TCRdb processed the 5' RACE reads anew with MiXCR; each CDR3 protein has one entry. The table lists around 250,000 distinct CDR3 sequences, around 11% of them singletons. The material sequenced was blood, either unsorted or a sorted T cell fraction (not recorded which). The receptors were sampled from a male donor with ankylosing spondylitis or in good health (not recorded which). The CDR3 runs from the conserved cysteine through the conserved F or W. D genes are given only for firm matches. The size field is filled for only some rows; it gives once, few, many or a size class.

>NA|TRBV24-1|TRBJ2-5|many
TGTGCCACCAGTGATGCCACAGGACGAGGGGGCCAAGAGACCCAGTACTTC
CATSDATGRGGQETQYF
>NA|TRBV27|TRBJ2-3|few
TGTGCCAGCAGTTTCAACGGGGGGCCCCCAGATACGCAGTATTTT
CASSFNGGPPDTQYF
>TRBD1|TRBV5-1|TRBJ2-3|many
TGCGCCAGCAGCTTGGAGGACAGGGGCTCAGATACGCAGTATTTT
CASSLEDRGSDTQYF
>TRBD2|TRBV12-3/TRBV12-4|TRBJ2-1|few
TGTGCCAGCAGTTTCAATTCGGGGGGACACAATGAGCAGTTCTTC
CASSFNSGGHNEQFF
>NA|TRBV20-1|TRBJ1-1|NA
TGCAGTGCTAGAGATCCCTCTAGGGCCCCAGCTTTCTTT
CSARDPSRAPAFF
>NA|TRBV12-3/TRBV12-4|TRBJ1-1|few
TGTGCCAGCAGTGCAGCCGGGACCCTGGGCACTGAAGCTTTCTTT
CASSAAGTLGTEAFF
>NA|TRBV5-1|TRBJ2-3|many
TGCGCCAGCAGCTTGGGGGGCGGAGGCACAGATACGCAGTATTTT
CASSLGGGGTDTQYF
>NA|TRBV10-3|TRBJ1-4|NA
TGTGCCATCAGTGATGTGGGTGAAAAACTGTTTTTT
CAISDVGEKLFF
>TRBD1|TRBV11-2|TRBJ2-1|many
TGTGCCAGCGGTAACAGGGGAGTCTACAATGAGCAGTTCTTC
CASGNRGVYNEQFF
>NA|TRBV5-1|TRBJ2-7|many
TGCGCCAGCAGCTTGGGCCACTCCTTTTCCTACGAGCAGTACTTC
CASSLGHSFSYEQYF
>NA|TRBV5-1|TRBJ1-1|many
TGCGCCAGCAGCGCCAGGGGTGGGAAGGACACTGAAGCTTTCTTT
CASSARGGKDTEAFF
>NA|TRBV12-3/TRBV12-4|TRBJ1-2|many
TGTGCCAGCAGCCCCGACAGGTTTGCTAACTATGGCTACACCTTC
CASSPDRFANYGYTF
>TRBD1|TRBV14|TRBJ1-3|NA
TGTGCCAGCAGCCGGGACAGGGCGCCTGGAAACACCATATATTTT
CASSRDRAPGNTIYF
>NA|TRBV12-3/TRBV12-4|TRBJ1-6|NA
TGTGCCAGCAGTTTCAACCGAGGTTCACCCCTCCACTTT
CASSFNRGSPLHF